This T cell receptor (beta chain) was sequenced in a study of shared clonotypes between healthy human individuals. Genomic DNA (from each subset) was split evenly across several immunoSEQ plates. Using immunoSEQ multiplex PCR, the repertoire was profiled, and TCRdb retains in-frame clones only, with some absent. This sample has around 510,000 clones, with approximately 95% found just once. The CDR3 consists of 13 residues. Germline CDR1 reads MNHNS; CDR2 reads SASEGT. The ends were cut back, 6 bases at V and 7 bases at J, with 13 bases in the middle. The sequence was obtained from a woman aged 25 to 39 in good health. Specimen: naive CD4+ T cells sorted from blood. Subset defined: CD45RA+ positively selected. The gene calls are TRBV6-1 and TRBJ1-5, with D maybe TRBD1 (5 bases). CDR3 DNA: TGTGCCAGCAGGGCAGGGTTAAACCAGCCCCAGCATTTT. This translates into CASRAGLNQPQHF.